Each of the 29 T cell receptor beta chains below was sequenced from the same sample in a study of blood T cell repertoires in COVID-19. Method: immunoSEQ multiplex PCR; TCRdb's copy keeps in-frame clones and lacks some. Of around 330,000 clones detected, 88% appear once; the ten largest clones hold 3% to 4%. The sample consisted of peripheral blood. The receptors shown here come from a woman aged 45-60 years with active or convalescent COVID-19.

This clone was found a few times. The chain joins TRBV27 to TRBJ2-2; 9 nucleotides align to TRBD1. The CDR3 loop spans 15 amino acids. Germline CDR1 reads MNHEY; CDR2 reads SMNVEV (reference sequence). The V segment lost 4 bases and the J segment 5 bases; nucleotides outside the gene matches: 5. Written as DNA, the CDR3 is TGTGCCAGCAGTTCAACCGGGACAGGGACCGGGGAGCTGTTTTTT. It is translated as CASSSTGTGTGELFF.

This clone was detected only once. V gene TRBV5-1 combines with J gene TRBJ1-5, with 11 bases lining up with TRBD1. Germline values: CDR1 SGHRS, CDR2 YFSETQ. V shed 1 base and J 4 bases; nucleotides not matched to a gene: 7. The CDR3 runs to 17 residues. This CDR3 reads CASSLRDRGNWNQPQHF. The CDR3 nucleotides are TGCGCCAGCAGCTTGAGGGACAGGGGGAATTGGAATCAGCCCCAGCATTTT. The full variable domain, rest sourced from reference TRBV5-1 and TRBJ1-5, is KAGVTQTPRYLIKTRGQQVTLSCSPISGHRSVSWYQQTPGQGLQFLFEYFSETQRNKGNFPGRFSGRQFSNSRSEMNVSTLELGDSALYLCASSLRDRGNWNQPQHFGDGTRLSIL.

The chain couples TRBV28 to TRBJ2-7, with 10 bases fitting TRBD1. There are 16 residues in the CDR3. After removal of 7 bases from V and 2 bases from J, the junction contained 11 bases not matched to a gene. The germline V gene has CDR1 MDHEN and CDR2 SYDVKM. The CDR3, as DNA: TGTGCCAGCATTCCTATCGGGACAGGGGCCCCCTACGAGCAGTACTTC. Translating gives CASIPIGTGAPYEQYF.

V usage is TRBV19 and J usage is TRBJ1-2, with D unresolved. The length of the CDR3 is 14 residues. CDR1 is LNHDA, CDR2 SQIVND, per germline (reference sequence). Trimming took 6 bases from V and 0 from J, leaving 11 bases between them. The CDR3 region is CASSDGTANYGYTF. CDR3 coding DNA: TGTGCCAGTAGCGACGGCACAGCTAACTATGGCTACACCTTC.

The CDR3 DNA is TGTGCCAGCAAACTAGCGGGAGGGACAGATACGCAGTATTTT. It codes for CASKLAGGTDTQYF. This chain connects TRBV19 to TRBJ2-3, with TRBD2 identical over 13 bases. J was trimmed by 3 bases and V by 9 bases; bases with no gene match: 3. CDR1 is LNHDA and CDR2 is SQIVND in the germline V gene (reference sequence). The CDR3 is 14 amino acids.

As concerns this clone: Other DNA sequences in this specimen translate into the identical CDR3. The J gene is TRBJ2-7, the V gene TRBV11-3; a weak D match, TRBD1 (6 bases). CDR3 length: 19 residues. The V and J ends lost 4 bases and 0 bases respectively, with 25 bases between them. CDR1 and CDR2 (germline): SGHNT, YENEEA. The DNA for the CDR3 is TGTGCCAGCAGCTCTCCTTATGCGGTGGGACACCGAAGCTCCTACGAGCAGTACTTC. Translating gives CASSSPYAVGHRSSYEQYF.

This clone has more than one count but fewer than ten. The gene calls are TRBV2 and TRBJ2-5; no firm D call. V was shortened by 7 bases and J by 2 bases, with 11 bases between the two germline ends. The germline V gene has CDR1 SNHLY and CDR2 FYNNEI. This CDR3 comprises 13 residues. The CDR3 sequence is CASTRWIQETQYF. The CDR3 DNA reads TGTGCCAGCACGAGGTGGATTCAAGAGACCCAGTACTTC. Based on the CDR3 plus reference TRBV2 and TRBJ2-5, the full variable domain is EPEVTQTPSHQVTQMGQEVILRCVPISNHLYFYWYRQILGQKVEFLVSFYNNEISEKSEIFDDQFSVERPDGSNFTLKIRSTKLEDSAMYFCASTRWIQETQYFGPGTRLLVL.

The rearrangement links TRBV2 to TRBJ1-1; D is ambiguous. This CDR3 contains 14 residues. Germline CDR1 SNHLY, CDR2 FYNNEI. The V end was cut by 0 bases, the J end by 10 bases, with 15 bases between. CDR3 sequence: CASSEALQTPRAFF. The CDR3 DNA sequence: TGTGCCAGCAGTGAAGCGCTTCAGACACCCCGAGCTTTCTTT.

The chain links TRBV5-8 to TRBJ1-4; 7 bases line up with TRBD1. The CDR3 totals 15 residues. Germline V gene sequence: CDR1 SGHTS, CDR2 YDEGEE. V gave up 6 bases and J gave up 4 bases; unmatched junction bases: 9. The CDR3 DNA reads as TGTGCCAGCAACTTACAGGGGTACTTTAATGAAAAACTGTTTTTT. Translated, it gives CASNLQGYFNEKLFF.

The chain couples TRBV5-1 to TRBJ1-4; D gene ambiguous. This CDR3 comprises 14 residues. Germline V lookup: CDR1 SGHRS, CDR2 YFSETQ. The V gene lost 0 bases and the J gene lost 2 bases, with 5 bases spanning the gap. CDR3 DNA: TGCGCCAGCAGCTTGGGAGGGACTAATGAAAAACTGTTTTTT. The encoded protein is CASSLGGTNEKLFF. Filled out from reference TRBV5-1 and TRBJ1-4, the complete variable domain reads KAGVTQTPRYLIKTRGQQVTLSCSPISGHRSVSWYQQTPGQGLQFLFEYFSETQRNKGNFPGRFSGRQFSNSRSEMNVSTLELGDSALYLCASSLGGTNEKLFFGSGTQLSVL.

The V call is TRBV7-9, the J call TRBJ2-1; TRBD2 is a possible D gene (6 bases). CDR1 and CDR2 from the germline V gene are SEHNR and FQNEAQ (reference sequence). The CDR3 has 14 amino acids. V dropped 5 bases and J dropped 7 bases, with 15 bases sitting between them. The CDR3 spells CASSRDLVENEQFF. For the CDR3, the DNA is TGTGCCAGCAGCCGGGACTTAGTCGAGAATGAGCAGTTCTTC. The full variable domain, rest sourced from reference TRBV7-9 and TRBJ2-1, is DTGVSQNPRHKITKRGQNVTFRCDPISEHNRLYWYRQTLGQGPEFLTYFQNEAQLEKSRLLSDRFSAERPKGSFSTLEIQRTEQGDSAMYLCASSRDLVENEQFFGPGTRLTVL.

This chain uses TRBV18 with TRBJ1-2, with D perhaps TRBD1 (6 bases). The germline V gene encodes CDR1 KGHSH and CDR2 LQKENI. This CDR3 is built from 15 residues. V was trimmed by 0 bases and J by 4 bases, leaving 12 bases between them. CDR3 region: CASSPPGHTTYGYTF. The CDR3 DNA sequence: TGTGCCAGCTCACCACCGGGACACACTACCTATGGCTACACCTTC.

The chain joins TRBV28 to TRBJ1-1; no reliable D call. In germline, CDR1 is MDHEN, CDR2 SYDVKM. V gave up 3 bases and J gave up 1 base, with 6 bases separating them. The CDR3 covers 13 residues. CDR3 region: CASSFSPNTEAFF. The CDR3 nucleotides are TGTGCCAGCAGTTTTAGTCCGAACACTGAAGCTTTCTTT.

The V and J genes are TRBV18 and TRBJ2-3; TRBD2 matches at 8 bases. Germline trimming cut 3 bases from V and 5 bases from J; bases unmatched to any gene: 13. The CDR3 has 17 amino acids. In germline, CDR1 is KGHSH, CDR2 LQKENI. This chain's CDR3 is CASSPRRDGGRRDTQYF. Written as DNA, the CDR3 is TGTGCCAGCTCACCCCGAAGGGATGGCGGGAGGCGAGATACGCAGTATTTT.

The chain joins TRBV19 to TRBJ1-2; 9 nucleotides match TRBD1. Germline-derived CDR1 and CDR2 are LNHDA and SQIVND (reference sequence). Losses at the gene ends were 5 bases for V and 4 bases for J; bases not matched to a gene: 17. This CDR3 is 18 amino acids long. This CDR3 is CASSSRPGQGDGSYGYTF. The CDR3 DNA is TGTGCCAGTAGTTCACGACCGGGACAGGGAGATGGGAGCTATGGCTACACCTTC.

The chain joins TRBV27 to TRBJ2-7; 9 nucleotides align to TRBD1. Per germline, CDR1 MNHEY and CDR2 SMNVEV (reference sequence). Losses at the gene ends were 4 bases for V and 7 bases for J; bases not matched to a gene: 14. The CDR3 loop spans 16 amino acids. CDR3 DNA sequence: TGTGCCAGCAGTTACAAACAACAGGGGGCGGGAAGGGAGCAGTACTTC. This codes for CASSYKQQGAGREQYF.

The chain is built from TRBV2 and TRBJ1-2, with D hard to call. The CDR3 covers 11 residues. The V and J ends lost 7 bases and 2 bases respectively, with 5 bases between them. Germline CDR1 reads SNHLY; CDR2 reads FYNNEI. CDR3 DNA sequence: TGTGCCAGCATCGAGAACTATGGCTACACCTTC. Translated: CASIENYGYTF.

The chain employs TRBV27 and TRBJ1-1, with a possible D match to TRBD1 (6 bases). Trimming removed 8 bases at V and 5 bases at J, with 9 bases between. The CDR3 has 11 residues. The germline CDR1 and CDR2 sequences are MNHEY and SMNVEV (reference sequence). In nucleotides, the CDR3 is TGTGCCAGCTCCCAGGGGACTGAAGCTTTCTTT. Encoded protein: CASSQGTEAFF.

This chain connects TRBV12-3 or TRBV12-4 to TRBJ2-1; D is possibly TRBD2 (6 bases). Trimming removed 7 bases at V and 1 base at J, with 8 bases between. The CDR3 runs 13 residues. CDR3 nucleotides: TGTGCCAGCAAAGGGACTTCCTACAATGAGCAGTTCTTC. Protein: CASKGTSYNEQFF.

The chain joins TRBV11-3 to TRBJ1-1; no reliable D call. With 3 bases removed from V and 0 bases from J, the gap between germline ends came to 5 bases. CDR3 length: 13 residues. Germline lookup yields CDR1 SGHNT and CDR2 YENEEA. The CDR3 coding sequence is TGTGCCAGCAGCTTCTCCCTGAACACTGAAGCTTTCTTT. Its translation: CASSFSLNTEAFF.

V is TRBV18 and J is TRBJ1-1; no firm D call. From germline, CDR1 is KGHSH and CDR2 LQKENI. The ends were cut back, 3 bases at V and 6 bases at J, with 8 bases in the middle. This CDR3 is 12 amino acids long. The CDR3 is CASSPEGSEAFF. In DNA, the CDR3 is TGTGCCAGCTCACCTGAGGGTTCTGAAGCTTTCTTT.

The chain joins TRBV2 to TRBJ2-7; D is perhaps TRBD2 (5 bases). The CDR3 contains 12 residues. The ends were cut back, 3 bases at V and 4 bases at J, with 7 bases in the middle. Germline V gives CDR1 SNHLY, CDR2 FYNNEI. CDR3 amino acids: CASSERDYEQYF. The CDR3 DNA sequence: TGTGCCAGCAGTGAGAGGGATTACGAGCAGTACTTC.

The chain combines TRBV6-4 with TRBJ2-1; 12 bases are shared with TRBD2. The CDR3 runs to 16 residues. The ends lost 0 bases at V and 4 bases at J; junction bases unmatched: 1. Germline V gives CDR1 MRHNA, CDR2 SNTAGT. CDR3 bases: TGTGCCAGCAGTGACTCGACTAGCGGGGGTTACAATGAGCAGTTCTTC. The encoded protein is CASSDSTSGGYNEQFF.

Points on this clone: The sample carries other DNA sequences with the same CDR3. The chain combines TRBV25-1 with TRBJ2-7; tentative D call: TRBD2 (7 bases). CDR3 length: 12 amino acids. V lost 7 bases, J lost 2 bases, and 9 bases lay in between. Germline CDR1 reads MGHDK; CDR2 reads SYGVNS. CDR3 sequence reads: CASTGGPYEQYF. DNA for the CDR3: TGTGCCAGCACGGGGGGCCCCTACGAGCAGTACTTC.

V is TRBV5-1 and J is TRBJ2-6; tentatively, D is TRBD1 (6 bases). CDR1 SGHRS and CDR2 YFSETQ come from the germline V gene. The CDR3 loop spans 14 amino acids. V lost 5 bases and J lost 2, with 8 bases in between. This CDR3 reads CASSQGPGANVLTF. CDR3 bases: TGCGCCAGCAGTCAGGGGCCTGGGGCCAACGTCCTGACTTTC.

J is TRBJ2-1 and V is TRBV9; 8 bases line up with TRBD2. Germline CDR1 reads SGDLS; CDR2 reads YYNGEE. V shed 2 bases and J 6 bases; nucleotides not matched to a gene: 10. The CDR3 totals 16 residues. This CDR3 reads CASSVERTSGANEQFF. CDR3 sequence (DNA): TGTGCCAGCAGCGTCGAGCGAACTAGCGGAGCCAATGAGCAGTTCTTC.

The genes are TRBV14 and TRBJ1-1; 8 bases align to TRBD1. Trimming cost V 2 bases and J 1 base; bases outside gene matches: 6. The CDR3 totals 16 residues. Germline loops: CDR1 SGHDN, CDR2 FVKESK. The CDR3 DNA reads TGTGCCAGCAGCCAATTACGGACAGGGAGGAACACTGAAGCTTTCTTT. The encoded protein is CASSQLRTGRNTEAFF.

This clone was detected only a few times. The chain combines TRBV6-5 with TRBJ2-7; D uncertain. Germline V gives CDR1 MNHEY, CDR2 SVGAGI. The ends were cut back, 6 bases at V and 6 bases at J, with 15 bases in the middle. This CDR3 spans 13 amino acids. CDR3 protein: CASRRSEGGEQYF. CDR3 nucleotides: TGTGCCAGCAGGAGGTCGGAAGGTGGCGAGCAGTACTTC.

The J gene is TRBJ1-6, the V gene TRBV5-8; D is perhaps TRBD1 (5 bases). Trimming left V 2 bases short and J 10 bases short, with 16 bases between. Germline V gene sequence: CDR1 SGHTS, CDR2 YDEGEE. The CDR3 totals 15 residues. CDR3 sequence (DNA): TGTGCCAGCAGCTTTGGGCCCAGGGTCAACTCACCCCTCCACTTT. Translating it yields CASSFGPRVNSPLHF.